The rows below give T cell receptor beta chains drawn from one sample of a study of long-term antiretroviral therapy in people with HIV. TCRdb keeps only in-frame clones here, not all; method: immunoSEQ multiplex PCR. Of tens of thousands of clones in the sample, more than 65% were seen once. The specimen comprised unsorted PBMCs, sampled at the start of antiretroviral therapy. All receptors come from a man over 45 with HIV. CDR3s include the opening cysteine and the closing phenylalanine or tryptophan. D genes are given only for firm matches. Rows may omit the clone size; those that give it use once, few, many or a size class.

. | TRBJ1-2 | TRBV11-3 | . | 19 | CASSSQQGGERGANYGYTF | TGTGCCAGCAGCTCCCAACAGGGAGGGGAACGGGGAGCTAACTATGGCTACACCTTC
. | TRBJ1-5 | TRBV28 | . | 14 | CASSLLGFVQPQHF | TGTGCCAGCAGTTTACTGGGCTTCGTGCAGCCCCAGCATTTT
. | TRBJ2-3 | TRBV9 | . | 13 | CASSVESRDTQYF | TGTGCCAGCAGCGTAGAGTCCAGAGATACGCAGTATTTT
. | TRBJ1-1 | TRBV27 | once | 13 | CASSSSLPGQAFF | TGTGCCAGCAGTTCCTCCTTACCGGGCCAAGCTTTCTTT
TRBD2 | TRBJ2-7 | TRBV7-6 | . | 15 | CASSAKLAGGYEQYF | TGTGCCAGCAGCGCAAAACTAGCGGGAGGCTACGAGCAGTACTTC
. | TRBJ2-7 | TRBV7-2 | . | 14 | CASSLLRGGSEQYF | TGTGCCAGCAGCTTACTCAGGGGAGGGAGCGAGCAGTACTTC
. | TRBJ2-7 | TRBV7-2 | . | 15 | CASRKTRGVTYEQYF | TGTGCCAGCAGAAAAACGAGGGGGGTAACCTACGAGCAGTACTTC
TRBD1 | TRBJ2-3 | TRBV7-6 | once | 15 | CASSLEDRGGDTQYF | TGTGCCAGCAGCTTAGAGGACAGGGGGGGAGATACGCAGTATTTT
TRBD1 | TRBJ2-4 | TRBV7-9 | . | 16 | CASSFKVGTDKNIQYF | TGTGCCAGCAGCTTTAAGGTCGGGACAGACAAAAACATTCAGTACTTC
TRBD2 | TRBJ2-1 | TRBV27 | . | 16 | CASSFQRGSSYNEQFF | TGTGCCAGCAGTTTTCAGCGGGGTAGCTCCTACAATGAGCAGTTCTTC
TRBD1 | TRBJ1-1 | TRBV28 | . | 16 | CASSLQGGSLNTEAFF | TGTGCCAGCAGTTTACAGGGGGGCAGTCTCAACACTGAAGCTTTCTTT
. | TRBJ1-1 | TRBV5-4 | . | 14 | CASSLGRAGSEAFF | TGTGCCAGCAGCTTGGGGAGGGCGGGAAGTGAAGCTTTCTTT
. | TRBJ2-7 | TRBV27 | few | 13 | CASRDGQVYEQYF | TGTGCCAGCAGGGACGGACAAGTCTACGAGCAGTACTTC
. | TRBJ1-2 | TRBV7-9 | . | 15 | CASSPPPDSNYGYTF | TGTGCCAGCAGCCCACCACCGGACAGTAACTATGGCTACACCTTC
. | TRBJ2-2 | TRBV18 | . | 16 | CASSPLSATYTGELFF | TGTGCCAGCTCACCACTATCGGCCACATATACCGGGGAGCTGTTTTTT
. | TRBJ2-1 | TRBV4-3 | . | 15 | CASSQERESYNEQFF | TGCGCCAGCAGCCAAGAAAGGGAGTCCTACAATGAGCAGTTCTTC
TRBD1 | TRBJ2-7 | TRBV28 | . | 15 | CASSLHRDSRYEQYF | TGTGCCAGCAGTTTACACCGGGACAGTCGCTACGAGCAGTACTTC
TRBD1 | TRBJ1-4 | TRBV7-9 | . | 16 | CASSLGGQGRREKLFF | TGTGCCAGCAGCTTAGGGGGACAGGGTCGGCGCGAAAAACTGTTTTTT
. | TRBJ2-5 | TRBV19 | . | 19 | CASSTLTGILDPIQETQYF | TGTGCCAGTAGTACCCTGACAGGCATCCTAGACCCCATCCAAGAGACCCAGTACTTC
TRBD1 | TRBJ2-7 | TRBV6-5 | . | 16 | CASSYSKGAGSYEQYF | TGTGCCAGCAGTTACTCGAAGGGGGCCGGCAGCTACGAGCAGTACTTC
. | TRBJ1-5 | TRBV15 | . | 17 | CATSRVPGGWSNQPQHF | TGTGCCACCAGCAGAGTTCCCGGGGGCTGGAGCAATCAGCCCCAGCATTTT
. | TRBJ1-1 | TRBV5-1 | . | 13 | CASSFGGTTEAFF | TGCGCCAGCAGCTTCGGCGGGACCACTGAAGCTTTCTTT
. | TRBJ1-2 | TRBV15 | . | 15 | CATSRTPGFQDGYTF | TGTGCCACCAGCAGAACGCCGGGATTTCAGGATGGCTACACCTTC
. | TRBJ2-1 | TRBV7-7 | few | 14 | CASSRSGTHNEQFF | TGTGCTAGCAGCCGAAGCGGGACACACAATGAGCAGTTCTTC
. | TRBJ2-3 | TRBV7-2 | . | 15 | CASSLDPGSTDTQYF | TGTGCCAGCAGCTTAGATCCGGGGAGCACAGATACGCAGTATTTT
. | TRBJ2-3 | TRBV5-6 | . | 18 | CASSLVGGGISGADTQYF | TGTGCCAGCAGCTTGGTGGGGGGGGGCATCTCTGGTGCAGATACGCAGTATTTT
. | TRBJ2-5 | TRBV28 | . | 13 | CASLSGHQETQYF | TGTGCCAGCCTCTCCGGGCACCAAGAGACCCAGTACTTC
. | TRBJ2-1 | TRBV6-4 | . | 15 | CASSDGTGNYNEQFF | TGTGCCAGCAGTGACGGCACAGGGAACTACAATGAGCAGTTCTTC
TRBD2 | TRBJ2-7 | TRBV28 | . | 16 | CASSFRRTSGFYEQYF | TGTGCCAGCAGTTTCCGCCGGACTAGCGGATTCTACGAGCAGTACTTC
. | TRBJ2-7 | TRBV6-5 | . | 13 | CASRRSLRREQYF | TGTGCCAGCCGCAGGTCCCTACGCCGCGAGCAGTACTTC
TRBD2 | TRBJ2-1 | TRBV6-5 | . | 14 | CASRRSGDNNEQFF | TGTGCCAGCAGAAGAAGCGGGGATAACAATGAGCAGTTCTTC
. | TRBJ2-1 | TRBV2 | . | 15 | CASSRDFGSYNEQFF | TGTGCCAGCAGCCGGGACTTCGGCTCCTACAATGAGCAGTTCTTC
TRBD2 | TRBJ2-3 | TRBV2 | . | 13 | CATRTSLTDTQYF | TGTGCCACACGGACTAGCCTCACAGATACGCAGTATTTT
TRBD2 | TRBJ2-1 | TRBV9 | . | 16 | CASSASGSPFYNEQFF | TGTGCCAGCAGCGCTAGCGGGAGCCCTTTCTACAATGAGCAGTTCTTC
TRBD1 | TRBJ2-7 | TRBV28 | . | 18 | CASSLKETGDFPTYEQYF | TGTGCCAGCAGTTTAAAGGAGACAGGGGACTTCCCAACCTACGAGCAGTACTTC
. | TRBJ2-1 | TRBV13 | few | 13 | CASSVQGRNEQFF | TGTGCCAGCAGCGTACAGGGAAGGAATGAGCAGTTCTTC
. | TRBJ2-5 | TRBV9 | . | 14 | CASTRREGEETQYF | TGTGCCAGCACACGCAGGGAAGGTGAAGAGACCCAGTACTTC
. | TRBJ2-6 | TRBV28 | . | 14 | CASSPMLGANVLTF | TGTGCCAGCAGTCCCATGCTTGGGGCCAACGTCCTGACTTTC
. | TRBJ1-5 | TRBV28 | . | 14 | CASTLPGGPQPQHF | TGTGCCAGCACCTTACCGGGGGGGCCTCAGCCCCAGCATTTT
. | TRBJ2-5 | TRBV7-2 | once | 14 | CASSLVSMQETQYF | TGTGCCAGCAGCTTAGTGTCGATGCAAGAGACCCAGTACTTC
. | TRBJ1-6 | TRBV2 | . | 13 | CASSTTNNSPLHF | TGTGCCAGCAGTACAACGAATAATTCACCCCTCCACTTT
TRBD2 | TRBJ2-5 | TRBV9 | . | 15 | CASSVGGAGVGTQYF | TGTGCCAGCAGCGTAGGTGGTGCGGGGGTCGGGACCCAGTACTTC
. | TRBJ1-2 | TRBV19 | . | 15 | CASSEAGGEVYGYTF | TGTGCCAGTAGTGAGGCAGGAGGCGAGGTCTATGGCTACACCTTC
TRBD1 | TRBJ2-7 | TRBV28 | . | 13 | CASTPQGAREQYF | TGTGCCAGCACCCCACAGGGGGCGCGGGAGCAGTACTTC
. | TRBJ2-7 | TRBV7-2 | . | 16 | CASSLAGSMASYEQYF | TGTGCCAGCAGCTTAGCGGGAAGCATGGCTTCCTACGAGCAGTACTTC
. | TRBJ1-5 | TRBV7-2 | once | 14 | CASSLGGANQPQHF | TGTGCCAGCAGCCTCGGCGGCGCAAATCAGCCCCAGCATTTT
TRBD1 | TRBJ2-5 | TRBV9 | . | 17 | CASSVGGRTGGQETQYF | TGTGCCAGCAGCGTAGGAGGGCGGACAGGGGGTCAAGAGACCCAGTACTTC
. | TRBJ1-2 | TRBV5-1 | . | 14 | CASSPTGSRYGYTF | TGCGCCAGCAGCCCCACAGGTTCACGGTATGGCTACACCTTC
. | TRBJ1-4 | TRBV5-6 | once | 15 | CASSSRAYLTEKLFF | TGTGCCAGCAGCTCCCGGGCCTACCTTACGGAAAAACTGTTTTTT
. | TRBJ1-2 | TRBV28 | . | 14 | CASSRGAVRYGYTF | TGTGCCAGCAGCCGGGGGGCCGTCCGCTATGGCTACACCTTC
. | TRBJ1-5 | TRBV28 | . | 12 | CASSLLDQPQHF | TGTGCCAGCAGTTTATTAGATCAGCCCCAGCATTTT
. | TRBJ1-1 | TRBV5-6 | . | 12 | CASSLGRFEAFF | TGTGCCAGCAGCTTGGGAAGGTTTGAAGCTTTCTTT
. | TRBJ2-1 | TRBV19 | . | 12 | CASSGTLNEQFF | TGTGCCAGTAGCGGCACCCTCAATGAGCAGTTCTTC
TRBD1 | TRBJ1-2 | TRBV28 | . | 13 | CASLTYRGLGYTF | TGTGCCAGCTTAACATACAGGGGTCTTGGCTACACCTTC
. | TRBJ1-5 | TRBV28 | few | 14 | CASSFSRGNQPQHF | TGTGCCAGCAGTTTTTCCAGGGGAAATCAGCCCCAGCATTTT
TRBD1 | TRBJ1-4 | TRBV6-4 | . | 16 | CASSETAGQGDEKLFF | TGTGCCAGCAGTGAAACCGCGGGACAGGGTGACGAAAAACTGTTTTTT
. | TRBJ2-7 | TRBV27 | few | 14 | CASSLSARGEQQYF | TGTGCCAGCAGTTTATCGGCTAGGGGAGAACAGCAGTACTTC
. | TRBJ2-7 | TRBV27 | . | 13 | CASSRQSSYEQYF | TGTGCCAGCAGCCGCCAGAGCTCCTACGAGCAGTACTTC
TRBD1 | TRBJ2-7 | TRBV5-4 | . | 15 | CASSQGQGILGEQYF | TGTGCCAGCAGCCAAGGACAGGGGATATTGGGGGAGCAGTACTTC
. | TRBJ1-2 | TRBV27 | few | 14 | CASSLIPGGRGYTF | TGTGCCAGCAGTTTAATCCCAGGTGGCCGCGGCTACACCTTC